The 4 T cell receptor beta chains below all came from one sample that was sequenced in a study of spatial heterogeneity in lung cancer. The study, taken as a whole, reports: The study found that expanded intratumoral alpha and beta TCR counts tracked tumor mutation counts.

Time point in this sample: sample taken at primary tumor resection. The antigens of these receptors remain unknown. TCRdb re-analysed the 5' RACE reads in MiXCR, keeping a single row per CDR3 protein. The table shows 14,000 or so distinct CDR3 sequences, with about 4.8% occurring only once. The sequencing here drew on lung tumor tissue, taken at surgery. The receptor source for this set is a female donor with early-stage non-small cell lung cancer.

This clonotype was seen repeatedly, ten times or more. For a library built for alpha chains, this beta chain is a stray read; little rests on its size. This chain uses TRBV7-2 with TRBJ1-5, with a tentative D call TRBD1 (6 bases). Germline CDR1 reads SGHTA; CDR2 reads FQGNSA. The ends were cut back, 4 bases at V and 1 base at J, with 8 bases in the middle. The CDR3 has 14 residues. The CDR3 is CASSSGQSNQPQHF. CDR3 nucleotide sequence: TGTGCCAGCAGCTCAGGACAGAGCAATCAGCCCCAGCATTTT.

About this clonotype: Because this beta chain is a stray read in a library intended to capture alpha chains, its abundance should not be given much weight. The chain links TRBV7-2 to TRBJ1-1; 9 nucleotides line up with TRBD1. Looked up from germline, CDR1 is SGHTA and CDR2 is FQGNSA. This CDR3 contains 13 residues. Trimming at V came to 5 bases and at J to 12 bases, leaving 10 bases not matched to a gene. The CDR3 sequence is CASSPQGASLTFF. The CDR3 DNA sequence: TGTGCCAGCAGCCCACAGGGGGCAAGTTTGACTTTCTTT.

As for this clonotype: The size of this beta chain means little, since it is a stray read in a library made for alpha chains. The rearrangement uses TRBV7-9 and TRBJ2-3, with D tentatively TRBD1 (6 bases). Trimming stripped 8 bases from V and 4 bases from J, with 7 bases between. Germline V CDR1 and CDR2: SEHNR, FQNEAQ (reference sequence). The CDR3 length is 11 residues. CDR3 residues: CASEGADTQYF. DNA for the CDR3: TGTGCCAGCGAGGGGGCAGATACGCAGTATTTT.

There are many counts of this clonotype. This beta chain appears as a stray read in a library generated for alpha chains; its size is not informative. This chain joins TRBV5-5 and TRBJ2-7; D is unresolved. Per germline, CDR1 SGHKS and CDR2 YYEKEE (reference sequence). This CDR3 is built from 12 residues. V lost 1 base and J 3 bases, leaving 5 bases between the germline ends. In DNA form, the CDR3 reads TGTGCCAGCAGCTTGACTTACTACGAGCAGTACTTC. Residues: CASSLTYYEQYF.